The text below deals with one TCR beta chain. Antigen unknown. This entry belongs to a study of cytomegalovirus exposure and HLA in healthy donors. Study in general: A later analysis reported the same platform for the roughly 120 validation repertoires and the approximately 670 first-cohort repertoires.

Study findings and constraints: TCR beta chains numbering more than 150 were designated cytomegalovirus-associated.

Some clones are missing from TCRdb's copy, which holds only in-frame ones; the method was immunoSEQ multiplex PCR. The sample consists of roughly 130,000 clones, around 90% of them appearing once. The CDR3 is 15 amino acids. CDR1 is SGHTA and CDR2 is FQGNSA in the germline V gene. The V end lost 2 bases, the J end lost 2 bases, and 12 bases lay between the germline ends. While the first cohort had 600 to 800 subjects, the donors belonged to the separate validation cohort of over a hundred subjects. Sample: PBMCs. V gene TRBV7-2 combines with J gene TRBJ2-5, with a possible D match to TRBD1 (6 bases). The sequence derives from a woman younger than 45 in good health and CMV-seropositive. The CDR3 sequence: CASSLLWTEQETQYF. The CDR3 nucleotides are TGTGCCAGCAGCTTATTGTGGACAGAACAAGAGACCCAGTACTTC.